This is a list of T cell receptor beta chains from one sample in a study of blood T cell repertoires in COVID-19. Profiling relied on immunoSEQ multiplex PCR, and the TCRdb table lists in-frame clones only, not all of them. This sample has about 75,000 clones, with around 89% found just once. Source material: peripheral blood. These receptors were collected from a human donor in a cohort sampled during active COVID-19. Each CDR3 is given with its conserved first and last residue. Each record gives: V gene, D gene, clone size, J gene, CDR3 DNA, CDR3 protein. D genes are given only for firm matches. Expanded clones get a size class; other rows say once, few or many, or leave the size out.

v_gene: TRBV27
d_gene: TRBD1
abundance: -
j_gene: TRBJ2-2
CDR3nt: TGTGCCAGCAGTTCCGGACAGGGGTGGGCCGGGGAGCTGTTTTTT
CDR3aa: CASSSGQGWAGELFF

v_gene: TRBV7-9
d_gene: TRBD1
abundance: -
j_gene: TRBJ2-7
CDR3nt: TGTGCCAGCAGCCAGGGGGCCCTAAACGAGCAGTACTTC
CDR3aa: CASSQGALNEQYF

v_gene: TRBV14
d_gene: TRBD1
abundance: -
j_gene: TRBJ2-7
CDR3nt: TGTGCCAGCAGCCCCCGTACAGGGGGTGGTGTGCAGTACTTC
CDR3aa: CASSPRTGGGVQYF

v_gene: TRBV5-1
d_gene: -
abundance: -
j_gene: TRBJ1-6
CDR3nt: TGCGCCAGCAGCCCGGTGGGGCAGCCAGAGGCACCCCTCCACTTT
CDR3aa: CASSPVGQPEAPLHF

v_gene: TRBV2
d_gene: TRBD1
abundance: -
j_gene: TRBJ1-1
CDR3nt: TGTGCCATCGGGACAGGGGGGACTGAAGCTTTCTTT
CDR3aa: CAIGTGGTEAFF

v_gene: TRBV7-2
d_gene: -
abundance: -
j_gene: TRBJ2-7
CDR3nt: TGTGCCAGCAGCTTAATGGGGGCTGCCTCGAGCGAGCAGTACTTC
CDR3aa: CASSLMGAASSEQYF

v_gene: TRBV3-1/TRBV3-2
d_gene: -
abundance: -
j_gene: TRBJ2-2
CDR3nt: TGTGCTAGCGGCGAGCGGTACACCGGGGAGCTGTTTTTT
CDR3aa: CASGERYTGELFF

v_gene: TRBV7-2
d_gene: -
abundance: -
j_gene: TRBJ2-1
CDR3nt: TGTGCCAGCAGCTTAATCACCCAGTACAATGAGCAGTTCTTC
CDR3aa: CASSLITQYNEQFF

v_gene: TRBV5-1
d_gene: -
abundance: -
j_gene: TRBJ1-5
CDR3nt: TGCGCCAGCAGCTTGGAGGGGCCTAATCAGCCCCAGCATTTT
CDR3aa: CASSLEGPNQPQHF

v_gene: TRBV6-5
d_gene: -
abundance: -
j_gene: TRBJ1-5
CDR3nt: TGTGCCAGCAGTAATACAGGTTTCAATCAGCCCCAGCATTTT
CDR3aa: CASSNTGFNQPQHF

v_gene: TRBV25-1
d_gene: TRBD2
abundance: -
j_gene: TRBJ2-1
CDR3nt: TGTGCCAGCAGTGCCTGGGGGGACTACAACAATGAGCAGTTCTTC
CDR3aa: CASSAWGDYNNEQFF

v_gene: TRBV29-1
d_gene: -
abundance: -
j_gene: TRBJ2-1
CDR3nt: TGCAGCGTTGAAGCGACTAGGGGTCGTAATGAGCAGTTCTTC
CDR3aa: CSVEATRGRNEQFF

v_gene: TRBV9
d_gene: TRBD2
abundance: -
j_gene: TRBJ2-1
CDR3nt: TGTGCCAGCAGCCGCGGGGGGTCTAATGAGCAGTTCTTC
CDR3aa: CASSRGGSNEQFF

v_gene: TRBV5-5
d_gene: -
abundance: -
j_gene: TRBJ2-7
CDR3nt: TGTGCCAGCAGCTTGAACAGTGTCGCCTCCTACGAGCAGTACTTC
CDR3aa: CASSLNSVASYEQYF

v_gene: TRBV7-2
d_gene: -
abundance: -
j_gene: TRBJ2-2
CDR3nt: TGTGCCAGCAGCTTCCTTGGCGGGGGCGAGAACACCGGGGAGCTGTTTTTT
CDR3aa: CASSFLGGGENTGELFF

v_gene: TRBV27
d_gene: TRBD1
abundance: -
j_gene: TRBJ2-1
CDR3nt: TGTGCCAGCAGTTTATCACCTAACCACAGGGGGTTAACGTACAATGAGCAGTTCTTC
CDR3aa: CASSLSPNHRGLTYNEQFF

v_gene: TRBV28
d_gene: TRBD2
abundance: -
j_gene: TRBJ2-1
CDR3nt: TGTGCCAGCAGTTTGACGACTAGCGGGAACTCCTACAATGAGCAGTTCTTC
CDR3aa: CASSLTTSGNSYNEQFF

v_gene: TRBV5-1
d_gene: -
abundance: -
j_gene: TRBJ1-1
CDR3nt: TGCGCCAGCAGCTTGATTTCCCCGGGGGTGGGAATTGAAGCTTTCTTT
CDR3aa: CASSLISPGVGIEAFF

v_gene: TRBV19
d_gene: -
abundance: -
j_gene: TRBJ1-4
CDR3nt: TGTGCCAGTAGTACCGAACTGCTTACTAATGAAAAACTGTTTTTT
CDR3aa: CASSTELLTNEKLFF

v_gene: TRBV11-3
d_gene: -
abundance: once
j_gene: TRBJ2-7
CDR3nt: TGTGCCACCCCCCCCAGGGGATACTACGAGCAGTACTTC
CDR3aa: CATPPRGYYEQYF

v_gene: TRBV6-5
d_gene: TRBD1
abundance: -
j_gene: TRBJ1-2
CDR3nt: TGTGCCAGCAGTCCGGGACAGAGTTATGGCTACACCTTC
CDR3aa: CASSPGQSYGYTF

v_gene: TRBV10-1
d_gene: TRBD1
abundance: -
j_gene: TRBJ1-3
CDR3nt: TGCGCCAGCAGTGACGGGACAGGGGGCTCTGGAAACACCATATATTTT
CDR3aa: CASSDGTGGSGNTIYF

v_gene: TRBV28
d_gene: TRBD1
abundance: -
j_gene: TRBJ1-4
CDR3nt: TGTGCCAGCGGGACAGGGGGCGTAAAACTGTTTTTT
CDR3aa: CASGTGGVKLFF

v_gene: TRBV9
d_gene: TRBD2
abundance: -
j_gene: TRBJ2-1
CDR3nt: TGTGCCAGCAGCGTAGTTAGCGGGGGGCCCCGCTCAAATGAGCAGTTCTTC
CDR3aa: CASSVVSGGPRSNEQFF

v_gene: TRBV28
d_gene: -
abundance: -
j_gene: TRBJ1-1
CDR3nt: TGTGCCATCAGAGGGGAGGGAGGAGCTTTCTTT
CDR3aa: CAIRGEGGAFF

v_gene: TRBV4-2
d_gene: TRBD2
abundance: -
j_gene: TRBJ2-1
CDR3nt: TGTGCCAGCAGCCAAGTGCTATCGCGGGAGTCCTACAATGAGCAGTTCTTC
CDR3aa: CASSQVLSRESYNEQFF

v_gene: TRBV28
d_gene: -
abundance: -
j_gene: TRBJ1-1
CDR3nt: TGTGCCAGCAGTTCAAGGGGGGGCGCTTTCTTT
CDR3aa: CASSSRGGAFF

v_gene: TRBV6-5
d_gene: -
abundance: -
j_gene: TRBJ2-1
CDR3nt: TGTGCCAGCAGTCGTTCAAGGGGGTACAATGAGCAGTTCTTC
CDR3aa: CASSRSRGYNEQFF

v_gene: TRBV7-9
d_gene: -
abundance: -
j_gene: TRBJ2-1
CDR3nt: TGTGCCAGCACCCAAGCGGGCTGGACCTACAATGAGCAGTTCTTC
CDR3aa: CASTQAGWTYNEQFF

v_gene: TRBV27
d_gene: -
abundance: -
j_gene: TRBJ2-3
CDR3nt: TGTGCCAGCAGGGTAGGGGGAAACACAGATACGCAGTATTTT
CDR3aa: CASRVGGNTDTQYF

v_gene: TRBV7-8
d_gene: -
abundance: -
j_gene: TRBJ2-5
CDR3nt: TGTGCCAGCAGCTTGGGCGGGCCCCAAGAGACCCAGTACTTC
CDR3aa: CASSLGGPQETQYF

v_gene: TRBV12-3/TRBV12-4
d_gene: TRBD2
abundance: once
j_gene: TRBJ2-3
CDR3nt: TGTGCCTCGCGGGGGGGAACAGATACGCAGTATTTT
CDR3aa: CASRGGTDTQYF

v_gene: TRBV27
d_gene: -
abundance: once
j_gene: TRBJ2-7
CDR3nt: TGTGCCAGCAGTTTATCCGACAGTACCTACGAGCAGTACTTC
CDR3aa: CASSLSDSTYEQYF

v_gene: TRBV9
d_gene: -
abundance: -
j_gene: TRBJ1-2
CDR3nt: TGTGCCAGCAGCGTAGGACCAGGGGTTGGTGACTATGGCTACACCTTC
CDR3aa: CASSVGPGVGDYGYTF

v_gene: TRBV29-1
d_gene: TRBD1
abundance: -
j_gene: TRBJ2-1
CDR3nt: TGCAGCGTTGCGATGGGCGGGGGACAGGGAGTCTGGTTCTTC
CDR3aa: CSVAMGGGQGVWFF

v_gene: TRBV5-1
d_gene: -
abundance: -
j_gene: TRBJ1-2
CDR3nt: TGCGCCAGCAGCTTGGGGGCGACCTATGGCTACACCTTC
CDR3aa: CASSLGATYGYTF

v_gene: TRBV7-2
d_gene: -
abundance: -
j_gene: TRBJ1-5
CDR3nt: TGTGCCAGCAGCTTAGCAAACAGCCAAGGGCCCCAGCATTTT
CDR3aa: CASSLANSQGPQHF

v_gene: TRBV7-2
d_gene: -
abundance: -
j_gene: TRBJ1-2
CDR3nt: TGTGCCAGCAGTTCCGGACAGAGCCTCTATGGCTACACCTTC
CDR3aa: CASSSGQSLYGYTF

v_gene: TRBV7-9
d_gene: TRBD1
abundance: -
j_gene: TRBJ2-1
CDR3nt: TGTGCCAGCAGCTCCCCCGGGGGTCGACAGGGGATTTACAATGAGCAGTTCTTC
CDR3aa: CASSSPGGRQGIYNEQFF

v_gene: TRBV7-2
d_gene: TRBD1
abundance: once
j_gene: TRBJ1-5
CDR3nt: TGTGCCAGCAGCCCCGGGACAGGGGTTTATAGCAATCAGCCCCAGCATTTT
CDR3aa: CASSPGTGVYSNQPQHF

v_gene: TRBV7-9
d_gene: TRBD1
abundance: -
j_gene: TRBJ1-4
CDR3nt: TGTGCCAGCAGCTGGACAGGCGCTAATGAAAAACTGTTTTTT
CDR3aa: CASSWTGANEKLFF

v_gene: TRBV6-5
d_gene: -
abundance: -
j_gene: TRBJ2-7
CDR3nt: TGTGCCAGCAGTTTCTCCCGGGACAACTACGAGCAGTACTTC
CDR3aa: CASSFSRDNYEQYF

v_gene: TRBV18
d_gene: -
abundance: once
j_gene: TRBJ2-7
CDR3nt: TGTGCCAGCTCACCACCGAGCGGACGCACCTACGAGCAGTACTTC
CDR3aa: CASSPPSGRTYEQYF

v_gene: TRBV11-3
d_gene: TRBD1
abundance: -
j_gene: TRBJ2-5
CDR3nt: TGTGCCAGCAGCCAACCATCGACAGGGGGCAAAGAGACCCAGTACTTC
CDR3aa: CASSQPSTGGKETQYF

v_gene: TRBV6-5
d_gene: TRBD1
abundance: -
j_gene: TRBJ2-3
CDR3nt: TGTGCCAGCGGCCGGACAGGGTCTGGCACAGATACGCAGTATTTT
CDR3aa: CASGRTGSGTDTQYF

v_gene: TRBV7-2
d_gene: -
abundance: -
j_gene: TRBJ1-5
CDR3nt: TGTGCCAGCAGCCGAAACACCAGACAGCCCCAGCATTTT
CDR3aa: CASSRNTRQPQHF

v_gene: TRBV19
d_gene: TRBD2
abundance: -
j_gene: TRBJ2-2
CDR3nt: TGTGCCAGTAGTTCCTACGCGGGACTAGCGGGGTCCGGGGAGCTGTTTTTT
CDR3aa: CASSSYAGLAGSGELFF

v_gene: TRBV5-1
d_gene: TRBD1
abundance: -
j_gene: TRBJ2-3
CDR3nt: TGCGCCAGCAGCTTTGGGACAGGGACCCCAGATACGCAGTATTTT
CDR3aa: CASSFGTGTPDTQYF

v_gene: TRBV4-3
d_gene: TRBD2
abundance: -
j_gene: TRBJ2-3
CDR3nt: TGCGCCAGCAGCCAAGACCCACCGGGACTAGCAACCGATACGCAGTATTTT
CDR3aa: CASSQDPPGLATDTQYF

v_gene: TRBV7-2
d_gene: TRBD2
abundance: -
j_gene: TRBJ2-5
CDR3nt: TGTGCCAGCAGCTTAGCACTAGCGGGGGGCCAGGAGACCCAGTACTTC
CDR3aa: CASSLALAGGQETQYF

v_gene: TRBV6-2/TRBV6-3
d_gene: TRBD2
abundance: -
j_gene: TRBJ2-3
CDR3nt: TGTGCCAGCAGCAAAAAACTCGGACTAGCGGGAGGGGGTCCCGCAGATACGCAGTATTTT
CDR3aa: CASSKKLGLAGGGPADTQYF

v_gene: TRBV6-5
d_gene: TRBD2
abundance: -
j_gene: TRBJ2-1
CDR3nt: TGTGCCAGCAGTCTAGCGGGAAGTTCGGGTGAGCAGTTCTTC
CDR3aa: CASSLAGSSGEQFF

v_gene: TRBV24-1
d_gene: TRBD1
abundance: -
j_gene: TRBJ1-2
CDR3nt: TGTGCCACCAGTACGAGGACAGGGCGGGGCGGTCATGGCTACACCTTC
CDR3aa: CATSTRTGRGGHGYTF

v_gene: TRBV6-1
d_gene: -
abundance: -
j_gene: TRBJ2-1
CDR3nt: TGTGCCAGCAGTGACGTCGACAGGCAGTTCTTC
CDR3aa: CASSDVDRQFF

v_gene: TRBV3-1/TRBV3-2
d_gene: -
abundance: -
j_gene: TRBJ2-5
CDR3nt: TGTGCCAGCAGGGGGGCTACAGAGACCCAGTACTTC
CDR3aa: CASRGATETQYF

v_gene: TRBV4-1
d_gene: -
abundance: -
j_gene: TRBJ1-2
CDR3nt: TGCGCCAGCAGCCAAGAAGGGGTACAAGTAGGGCTAGGCTACACCTTC
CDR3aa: CASSQEGVQVGLGYTF

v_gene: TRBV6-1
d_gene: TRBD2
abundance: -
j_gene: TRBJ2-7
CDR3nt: TGTGCCAGCAGTGAACGAAGGTTAGCGGGGGGTGCCTACGAGCAGTACTTC
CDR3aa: CASSERRLAGGAYEQYF

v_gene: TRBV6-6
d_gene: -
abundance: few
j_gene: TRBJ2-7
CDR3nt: TGTGCCAGCAGAAGGGGGACCGGCCCCTACGAGCAGTACTTC
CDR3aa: CASRRGTGPYEQYF

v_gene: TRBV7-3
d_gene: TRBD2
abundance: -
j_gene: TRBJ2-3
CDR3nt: TGTGCCAGCAGCGAAGGACTAGCGGGAGTACATACGCAGTATTTT
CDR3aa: CASSEGLAGVHTQYF